The T cell receptor (beta chain) described here comes from a study of blood T cell repertoires in COVID-19. In the study overall: Sources were T cells, B-cell-depleted T cells, or PBMCs; the material itself was cDNA or gDNA.

Enrolment of Seattle patients took place during active infection, and they were followed longitudinally. Authors' data handling: For nucleated cells, counts were estimated from reference gene primer amplification. Sequenced by immunoSEQ multiplex PCR; TCRdb stores in-frame clones only, minus some. V and J calls and clone size come straight from that table; D and trimming were deduced from the DNA. The sample lists roughly 500,000 clones, roughly nine tenths occurring once. The V and J ends lost 5 bases and 2 bases, in that order; junction bases with no gene match: 3. The V gene's germline CDR1 is SQVTM and CDR2 ANQGSEA. The CDR3 consists of 14 residues.

Sequencing input: peripheral blood. This TCR derives from a man between 18 and 35 years old with COVID-19, enrolled during active disease. The J gene is TRBJ1-4, the V gene TRBV29-1, with TRBD1 identical over 9 bases. CDR3 loop: CSVRGTGTNEKLFF. CDR3 DNA: TGCAGCGTTCGCGGGACAGGGACTAATGAAAAACTGTTTTTT.